Shown below are 6 T cell receptor beta chains from a single sample sequenced in a study of shared clonotypes between healthy human individuals (TCRdb year 2020). The library was prepared using the immunoSEQ multiplex PCR assay. Entries here come from immuneACCESS through TCRdb and include only in-frame sequences with V and J called. Some clones fail to appear in such tables; in the studies checked, an unresolved V gene covers under half of the shortfall, and the cause of the remainder is unknown. For this sample there are roughly 2.5 million clones; around nine tenths appear just once. The ten most abundant clones make up 0.11% to 0.15% of the sample. The source material was naive CD4+ T cells sorted from blood. The cell subset or site label for this specimen denotes: CD45RA+ positively selected. These receptors were taken from a man younger than 30 in good health.

This chain connects TRBV20-1 to TRBJ1-1; D is undetermined. CDR3 length: 10 residues. V was cut by 3 bases and J by 4 bases, with 3 bases left in between. Per germline, CDR1 DFQATT and CDR2 SNEGSKA (reference sequence). The CDR3 DNA follows: TGCAGTGCTAGTATCACTGAAGCTTTCTTT. Its protein product is CSASITEAFF.

The genes are TRBV6-5 and TRBJ2-2, with D unclear. V shed 4 bases and J shed 4 bases, with 7 bases lying between them. CDR1 and CDR2 (germline): MNHEY, SVGAGI. This CDR3 has 13 amino acids. The CDR3 region has the DNA TGTGCCAGCAGTTTAAAGGGCACCGGGGAGCTGTTTTTT. Translating gives CASSLKGTGELFF.

The chain has TRBV20-1 and TRBJ2-1; D remains unclear. This CDR3 contains 11 residues. V was shortened by 3 bases and J by 7 bases, with 7 bases between the two germline ends. In germline, CDR1 is DFQATT, CDR2 SNEGSKA (reference sequence). The CDR3 coding sequence is TGCAGTGCTAGTCAGGAAAATGAGCAGTTCTTC. Residues: CSASQENEQFF.

The gene calls are TRBV21-1 and TRBJ1-4; the listed D gene, TRBD1, was not tested against the DNA. TRBV21-1 is assigned pseudogene status. The CDR3 runs 15 residues. CDR3 DNA sequence: TGTGCCAGCAGCAAAGACCCAGGGGTAGATGAAAAACTGTTTTTT. Translated, it gives CASSKDPGVDEKLFF.

The chain has TRBV7-9 and TRBJ1-1; D may be TRBD1 (5 bases). In germline, CDR1 is SEHNR, CDR2 FQNEAQ (reference sequence). The CDR3 runs 15 residues. Trimming cost V 4 bases and J 1 base, with 13 bases left between them. The chain's CDR3 is CASSSFQGPNTEAFF. For the CDR3, the DNA is TGTGCCAGCAGCTCGTTTCAGGGCCCGAACACTGAAGCTTTCTTT.

This chain uses TRBV28 with TRBJ1-5; D is uncertain. This CDR3 contains 13 residues. Germline CDR1 reads MDHEN; CDR2 reads SYDVKM. Trimming shortened V by 5 bases and J by 5 bases, and 10 bases separated the two germline ends. The CDR3 DNA sequence: TGTGCCAGCAGTCCAAACGGGGATCAGCCCCAGCATTTT. Its protein product is CASSPNGDQPQHF.